This T cell receptor beta chain was sequenced in a study of T cell changes during pregnancy in multiple sclerosis. In germline, CDR1 is SGHVT, CDR2 SQSDAQ. Deletions cut 10 bases from V and 4 bases from J, with 23 bases between. The CDR3 is 15 residues long. Sequencing used immunoSEQ multiplex PCR; TCRdb keeps in-frame clones, though not all of them. The sample includes around 80,000 clones, 92% of them seen just once. This sequence joins TRBV7-4 and TRBJ2-7; maybe TRBD2 (5 bases). This receptor was taken from a female donor with multiple sclerosis, enrolled in a pregnancy study. The specimen was peripheral blood, collected before pregnancy. The CDR3 sequence: CATHTKGAAPYEQYF. The DNA for the CDR3 is TGTGCCACTCACACAAAGGGAGCAGCCCCATACGAGCAGTACTTC.